This T cell receptor (beta chain) was documented in a study of blood T cells in healthy people across ages. Study-wide context: Roughly one uniquely barcoded beta molecule per two T cells was captured. Broader study findings: Strong correlation was found linking TCR beta diversity to naive T cell percentage. Reliance upon unsorted PBMCs precluded definitive naive versus antigen-experienced comparison.

A second PCR of 7 to 11 cycles used a sample-barcoded 5' primer and a J-beta primer mix. Each TCR beta cDNA got a 12-nucleotide random molecular identifier. Each CDR3 protein gets one entry after TCRdb re-called the 5' RACE reads with MiXCR. The sample includes approximately 810,000 distinct CDR3 sequences, roughly 40% of them seen just once. This clonotype was seen only a few times. Its antigen is not identified. The sequencing sample was made of blood. The clonotype was recovered from a man between 18 and 29 years old in good health.

The CDR3 is CASSLSGTAYNEQFF. CDR3 DNA: TGTGCCAGCAGTTTATCTGGGACAGCCTACAATGAGCAGTTCTTC. The chain combines TRBV12-3 or TRBV12-4 with TRBJ2-1; 7 bases match TRBD1. This CDR3 has 15 amino acids. The J segment lost 2 bases and the V segment lost 2 bases, leaving 3 bases of the junction unmatched.